The 4 T cell receptor beta chains presented below share a single source sample, sequenced in a study of blood T cells in healthy people across ages. A second about 7 to 12 cycle PCR used barcoded and J-beta primers. TCRdb re-derived calls from the 5' RACE reads in MiXCR, one entry per CDR3 protein. Of hundreds of thousands of distinct CDR3 sequences listed, about 25% are singletons. The data also belong to a second study, concerning T cells of mothers and their children.

Material for sequencing was blood. These receptors were collected from a boy aged 5-17 years in good health.

The J gene is TRBJ2-3, the V gene TRBV9; tentatively, D is TRBD1 or TRBD2 (5 bases each). Germline V gives CDR1 SGDLS, CDR2 YYNGEE. The CDR3 totals 15 residues. V was trimmed by 3 bases and J by 4 bases, leaving 15 bases between them. The CDR3, as DNA: TGTGCCAGCAGCGCGTCCGGGGCGGAGGCAGATACGCAGTATTTT. Its protein is CASSASGAEADTQYF.

The V and J genes are TRBV5-1 and TRBJ2-5, with 8 bases aligning to TRBD1. The CDR3 is made up of 13 amino acids. The V gene's germline CDR1 is SGHRS and CDR2 YFSETQ. The junction had 7 bases not matched to a gene; V was cut back by 5 bases and J by 7 bases. CDR3 in DNA: TGCGCCAGCAGTGAAGCAGGGGGCGGGACCCAGTACTTC. Translated, it gives CASSEAGGGTQYF.

The chain joins TRBV5-5 to TRBJ2-5; 12 nucleotides line up with TRBD1. Germline lookup yields CDR1 SGHKS and CDR2 YYEKEE (reference sequence). With 5 bases clipped from V and 3 bases from J, the junction kept 11 bases outside the gene matches. CDR3 length equals 17 residues. The CDR3 reads CASRFTAGTGGEETQYF. The CDR3 DNA is TGTGCCAGCAGATTTACCGCCGGGACAGGGGGCGAAGAGACCCAGTACTTC.

This clonotype was seen more than once but under ten times. The V and J genes are TRBV29-1 and TRBJ2-5; the D gene is possibly TRBD1 (7 bases). Germline lookup yields CDR1 SQVTM and CDR2 ANQGSEA. The V gene lost 6 bases and the J gene lost 1 base, with 15 bases spanning the gap. This CDR3 has 14 amino acids. CDR3 DNA sequence: TGCAGCGTGAAGTCCAGGGGGGTCCAAGAGACCCAGTACTTC. As protein: CSVKSRGVQETQYF.